Below are 30 T cell receptor beta chains sequenced from a single sample in a study of T-cell memory formation after mild COVID-19. TCRdb re-analysed the 5' RACE reads in MiXCR, keeping a single row per CDR3 protein. This sample yields more than 200,000 distinct CDR3 sequences, of which 15% to 20% are seen a single time; about 4% belongs to the top ten. Sequenced input: PBMCs or a T cell subset sorted from them (not recorded which). These receptor sequences come from a man younger than 35 who had mild COVID-19 (a few samples of this study predate the infection). Cell type and time point are not known.

This clonotype turned up a few times. This chain connects TRBV6-5 to TRBJ1-1; D unresolved. The CDR3 consists of 14 residues. Germline CDR1 is MNHEY and CDR2 is SVGAGI. The V and J ends lost 0 bases and 5 bases respectively, with 10 bases between them. This chain's CDR3 is CASSYSPALTEAFF. In nucleotides, the CDR3 is TGTGCCAGCAGTTACTCGCCGGCGTTGACTGAAGCTTTCTTT.

This clonotype was detected only a few times. The genes are TRBV28 and TRBJ2-7; D possibly corresponds to TRBD2 (6 bases). CDR1 is MDHEN, CDR2 SYDVKM, per germline. The CDR3 has 13 amino acids. Trimming took 5 bases from V and 4 from J, leaving 12 bases between them. In DNA, the CDR3 is TGTGCCAGCAGTATCGCCGGGAGTTACGAGCAGTACGTC. Amino acids: CASSIAGSYEQYV.

The rearrangement links TRBV7-9 to TRBJ1-2; no firm D call. The CDR3 is 12 residues long. Germline CDR1 and CDR2: SEHNR and FQNEAQ (reference sequence). Trimming took 5 bases from V and 5 from J, leaving 9 bases between them. The CDR3 here is CASSPHDYGYTF. CDR3 nucleotides: TGTGCCAGCAGCCCTCACGATTATGGCTACACCTTC.

The J gene is TRBJ1-2, the V gene TRBV2; 7 nucleotides align to TRBD1. The CDR3 is made up of 12 amino acids. Germline V lookup: CDR1 SNHLY, CDR2 FYNNEI. The ends lost 8 bases at V and 7 bases at J; junction bases unmatched: 7. The CDR3 spells CASQDRAGGYTF. The CDR3 DNA reads as TGTGCCAGCCAAGACAGGGCGGGTGGCTACACCTTC.

The rearrangement links TRBV20-1 to TRBJ2-5; D is ambiguous. Germline V gene data show CDR1 as DFQATT and CDR2 as SNEGSKA (reference sequence). The CDR3 is 14 residues long. With 6 bases removed from V and 5 bases from J, the gap between germline ends came to 19 bases. The CDR3 coding sequence is TGCAGTGCCCAGGACGTGTCAATTCGCGAGACCCAGTACTTC. Amino acids: CSAQDVSIRETQYF.

The sample holds a few counts of this clonotype. The gene calls are TRBV6-2 or TRBV6-3 and TRBJ1-2, with a possible D match to TRBD1 (5 bases). The CDR3 runs 13 residues. Germline V lookup: CDR1 MNHEY, CDR2 SVGEGT. V was shortened by 6 bases and J by 2 bases, with 10 bases between the two germline ends. CDR3 nucleotide sequence: TGTGCCAGCAGCGGGGGTCGGAACTATGGCTACACCTTC. Encoded protein: CASSGGRNYGYTF.

This clonotype has only a few counts. The genes are TRBV5-1 and TRBJ2-1; the match to TRBD2 covers 13 bases. The V gene end was trimmed by 4 bases and the J gene end by 2 bases; junction bases not matched to a gene: 12. The CDR3 extends over 19 amino acids. Germline assignment: CDR1 SGHRS and CDR2 YFSETQ. CDR3 in DNA: TGCGCCAGCAGCCGGGTTGGGACTAGCGGGGTGACCACCTACAATGAGCAGTTCTTC. It is translated as CASSRVGTSGVTTYNEQFF.

The J gene is TRBJ1-2, the V gene TRBV7-2, with 7 bases lining up with TRBD1. Per the germline V gene, CDR1 is SGHTA and CDR2 is FQGNSA. The length of the CDR3 is 15 residues. The J segment lost 2 bases and the V segment lost 2 bases, leaving 5 bases of the junction unmatched. The CDR3 spells CASSLKTGFNYGYTF. The CDR3 DNA follows: TGTGCCAGCAGCTTAAAGACAGGGTTCAACTATGGCTACACCTTC.

This clonotype has a count of ten or more. The DNA for the CDR3 is TGCAGCGGTACCGGGACAGTGAACACTGAAGCTTTCTTT. Its protein product is CSGTGTVNTEAFF. The chain has TRBV29-1 and TRBJ1-1; 7 bases map to TRBD1. Germline CDR1 SQVTM, CDR2 ANQGSEA. Trimming took 7 bases from V and 0 from J; bases not matched to a gene: 5. The CDR3 is 13 residues long.

A few counts support this clonotype. The J gene is TRBJ2-3, the V gene TRBV5-1; D remains unclear. Germline CDR1 SGHRS, CDR2 YFSETQ. Trimming removed 1 base at V and 2 bases at J, with 5 bases between. This CDR3 spans 13 amino acids. CDR3 DNA: TGCGCCAGCAGCTTGTGGGCCACAGATACGCAGTATTTT. It encodes CASSLWATDTQYF.

This clonotype was detected a few times. This chain uses TRBV3-1 with TRBJ1-2; D remains unclear. V shed 1 base and J shed 5 bases, with 8 bases lying between them. CDR1 is LGHDT and CDR2 is YNNKEL in the germline V gene (reference sequence). This CDR3 has 13 residues. The chain's CDR3 is CASSQGGFYGYTF. The CDR3, as DNA: TGTGCCAGCAGCCAAGGGGGATTTTATGGCTACACCTTC. The entire variable domain, with the rest obtained from reference TRBV3-1 and TRBJ1-2, is as follows: DTAVSQTPKYLVTQMGNDKSIKCEQNLGHDTMYWYKQDSKKFLKIMFSYNNKELIINETVPNRFSPKSPDKAHLNLHINSLELGDSAVYFCASSQGGFYGYTFGSGTRLTVV.

The V gene is TRBV7-3, the J gene TRBJ2-1; 11 nucleotides line up with TRBD1. This CDR3 is built from 14 residues. V trimming: 5 bases; J trimming: 9 bases; junction bases outside the gene matches: 6. Germline V gene data show CDR1 as SGHTA and CDR2 as FQGTGA. CDR3 in amino acids: CASSPGQGGTEQFF. The CDR3 coding sequence is TGTGCCAGCAGCCCGGGACAGGGGGGCACTGAGCAGTTCTTC.

This clonotype showed up just a few times. V is TRBV29-1 and J is TRBJ1-5; 7 bases match TRBD1. CDR3 length: 14 amino acids. The trim removed 6 bases at V and 3 bases at J, leaving 8 bases unmatched. The germline CDR1 and CDR2 sequences are SQVTM and ANQGSEA. The CDR3 DNA is TGCAGCGTGTGGCCGGGACAGCCCAATCAGCCCCAGCATTTT. This translates into CSVWPGQPNQPQHF.

This chain uses TRBV9 with TRBJ2-5; TRBD2 agrees at 9 bases. J gave up 4 bases and V 4 bases, and 11 bases lay outside the gene matches. The germline gives CDR1 SGDLS, CDR2 YYNGEE. The CDR3 runs 16 residues. The CDR3 DNA reads as TGTGCCAGCAGCCTCCGGGGCGGGGGGGCGTCAGAGACCCAGTACTTC. It is translated as CASSLRGGGASETQYF.

The rearrangement joins TRBV4-2 to TRBJ2-6; D is unclear. Trimming removed 0 bases at V and 0 bases at J, with 6 bases between. The germline gives CDR1 LGHNA, CDR2 YNFKEQ. The CDR3 is 16 residues long. CDR3 loop: CASSQDINSGANVLTF. The CDR3 DNA reads TGTGCCAGCAGCCAAGACATCAACTCTGGGGCCAACGTCCTGACTTTC.

This clonotype was detected only a few times. J is TRBJ2-1 and V is TRBV14, with TRBD2 matching over 8 bases. The V gene end was trimmed by 1 base and the J gene end by 5 bases; junction bases not matched to a gene: 7. This CDR3 region has 16 residues. CDR1 is SGHDN, CDR2 FVKESK, per germline. The CDR3 DNA reads TGTGCCAGCAGCCAAGGCCTCTGGCGGGGGGACAATGAGCAGTTCTTC. Translating gives CASSQGLWRGDNEQFF.

In this sample, this clonotype turned up a few times. The V gene is TRBV5-4, the J gene TRBJ2-3, with D possibly matching TRBD2 (5 bases). Germline lookup yields CDR1 SGHNT and CDR2 YYREEE (reference sequence). The CDR3 has 15 residues. Trimming stripped 2 bases from V and 0 bases from J, with 10 bases between. The CDR3 protein is CASSFTLASTDTQYF. DNA of the CDR3: TGTGCCAGCAGCTTTACTCTAGCTAGCACAGATACGCAGTATTTT.

The chain couples TRBV12-3 or TRBV12-4 to TRBJ1-2; D unresolved. V dropped 4 bases and J dropped 7 bases, with 13 bases sitting between them. This CDR3 region has 13 residues. The CDR3 is CASSSDFSSGYTF. In nucleotides, the CDR3 is TGTGCCAGCAGTTCGGACTTTTCGAGTGGCTACACCTTC.

This clonotype was observed a handful of times. This chain's CDR3 is CATSDLRVGDTEAFF. For the CDR3, the DNA is TGTGCCACCAGTGACTTACGGGTCGGCGACACTGAAGCTTTCTTT. The chain employs TRBV24-1 and TRBJ1-1, with D uncertain. There are 15 residues in the CDR3. Trimming took 4 bases from V and 3 from J, leaving 14 bases between them. CDR1 is KGHDR, CDR2 SFDVKD, per germline.

This clonotype was found a few times. This chain links TRBV6-6 with TRBJ2-7; 12 bases match TRBD1. This CDR3 has 17 amino acids. Germline CDR1 is MNHNY and CDR2 is SVGAGI (reference sequence). V gave up 4 bases and J gave up 7 bases; unmatched junction bases: 14. The CDR3 sequence: CASSFRDRGQARGEQYV. The CDR3 DNA follows: TGTGCCAGCAGTTTCCGGGACAGGGGGCAGGCAAGGGGGGAGCAGTACGTC.

The genes are TRBV3-1 and TRBJ1-4; D unclear. From germline, CDR1 is LGHDT and CDR2 YNNKEL (reference sequence). The CDR3 runs 15 residues. V was pared by 3 bases and J by 8 bases, with 16 bases between. The CDR3 is CASSQNPTGNEKLFF. The DNA of the CDR3 is TGTGCCAGCAGCCAGAACCCGACTGGTAACGAAAAACTGTTTTTT. Full variable domain (remainder filled in from reference TRBV3-1 and TRBJ1-4): DTAVSQTPKYLVTQMGNDKSIKCEQNLGHDTMYWYKQDSKKFLKIMFSYNNKELIINETVPNRFSPKSPDKAHLNLHINSLELGDSAVYFCASSQNPTGNEKLFFGSGTQLSVL.

The chain is built from TRBV5-5 and TRBJ1-4; possibly TRBD1 for D (6 bases). V was shortened by 4 bases and J by 1 base, with 20 bases between the two germline ends. Per the germline V gene, CDR1 is SGHKS and CDR2 is YYEKEE (reference sequence). The CDR3 covers 18 residues. The CDR3 is CASSRDGGRFLTNEKLFF. The CDR3 bases are TGTGCCAGCAGCCGTGACGGGGGGCGGTTCTTAACTAATGAAAAACTGTTTTTT.

There are a few counts of this clonotype. J is TRBJ2-7 and V is TRBV20-1; D is ambiguous. The germline V gene encodes CDR1 DFQATT and CDR2 SNEGSKA (reference sequence). The CDR3 has 13 residues. V dropped 5 bases and J dropped 2 bases, with 13 bases sitting between them. The DNA of the CDR3 is TGCAGTGCTGGCCCGGACGGAACCTACGAGCAGTACTTC. Translating gives CSAGPDGTYEQYF.

This clonotype was found a few times. The genes are TRBV5-6 and TRBJ2-4; D unresolved. The CDR3 extends over 13 amino acids. Per germline, CDR1 SGHDT and CDR2 YYEEEE. V was shortened by 0 bases and J by 6 bases, with 7 bases between the two germline ends. CDR3 amino acids: CASSLGRTNIQYF. The CDR3 bases are TGTGCCAGCAGCTTGGGTCGTACAAACATTCAGTACTTC.

This clonotype was observed many times. The genes are TRBV7-8 and TRBJ2-3; D may be TRBD1 (5 bases). The CDR3 loop spans 14 amino acids. Germline CDR1 and CDR2: SGHVS and FQNEAQ. V was trimmed by 2 bases and J by 4 bases, leaving 10 bases between them. The CDR3 DNA follows: TGTGCCAGCAGCTTACGGCGACAGTCAGATACGCAGTATTTT. Protein sequence: CASSLRRQSDTQYF.

This chain uses TRBV7-2 with TRBJ1-5; D is uncertain. The V end lost 4 bases, the J end lost 9 bases, and 16 bases lay between the germline ends. The CDR3 extends over 14 amino acids. The V gene's germline CDR1 is SGHTA and CDR2 FQGNSA. CDR3 in DNA: TGTGCCAGCAGCTCGTACGGACGTGGTTGGCCCCAGCATTTT. Protein sequence: CASSSYGRGWPQHF. Filled out from reference TRBV7-2 and TRBJ1-5, the complete variable domain reads GAGVSQSPSNKVTEKGKDVELRCDPISGHTALYWYRQSLGQGLEFLIYFQGNSAPDKSGLPSDRFSAERTGGSVSTLTIQRTQQEDSAVYLCASSSYGRGWPQHFGDGTRLSIL.

This clonotype was seen only a few times. The chain couples TRBV5-1 to TRBJ1-1, with D maybe TRBD1 (6 bases). From germline, CDR1 is SGHRS and CDR2 YFSETQ. The CDR3 has 16 residues. Trimming removed 0 bases at V and 3 bases at J, with 15 bases between. The CDR3 coding sequence is TGCGCCAGCAGCTTGGAGGTTCAGGGGCGGGACACTGAAGCTTTCTTT. Residues: CASSLEVQGRDTEAFF.

This chain uses TRBV20-1 with TRBJ1-1, with D perhaps matching TRBD1 (5 bases). Germline CDR1 and CDR2: DFQATT and SNEGSKA (reference sequence). The CDR3 has 13 residues. Between the trimmed V and J ends, which lost 5 bases and 0 bases, there was a span of 10 bases. CDR3 nucleotides: TGCAGTGCTGACCGGGGGATGAACACTGAAGCTTTCTTT. Amino acids: CSADRGMNTEAFF.

The V call is TRBV21-1, the J call TRBJ1-5. TRBV21-1 represents a pseudogene. This CDR3 spans 15 amino acids. The CDR3 loop is CASSNSYRGNQPQHF. The CDR3 DNA reads TGTGCCAGCAGCAATTCCTACCGGGGCAATCAGCCCCAGCATTTT.

V and J are TRBV4-3 and TRBJ2-3; a possible D gene is TRBD2 (7 bases). Looked up from germline, CDR1 is LGHNA and CDR2 is YSLEER. This CDR3 is 17 amino acids long. With 0 bases removed from V and 6 bases from J, the gap between germline ends came to 19 bases. CDR3 DNA: TGCGCCAGCAGCCAAGAATTCAACGGCGGGGGCTCTGATACGCAGTATTTT. This sequence encodes CASSQEFNGGGSDTQYF.